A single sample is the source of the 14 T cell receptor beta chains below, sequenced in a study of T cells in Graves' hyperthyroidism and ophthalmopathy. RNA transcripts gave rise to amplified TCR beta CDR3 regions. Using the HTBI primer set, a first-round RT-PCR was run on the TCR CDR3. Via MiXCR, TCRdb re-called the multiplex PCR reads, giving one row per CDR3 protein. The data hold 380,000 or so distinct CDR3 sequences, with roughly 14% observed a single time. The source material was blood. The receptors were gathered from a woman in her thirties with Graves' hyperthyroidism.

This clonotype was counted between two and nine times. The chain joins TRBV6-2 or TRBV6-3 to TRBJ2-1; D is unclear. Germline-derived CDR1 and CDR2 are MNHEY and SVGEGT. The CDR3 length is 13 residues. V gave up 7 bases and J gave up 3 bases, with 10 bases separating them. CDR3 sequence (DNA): TGTGCCAGCAACGACGGGCACTACAATGAGCAGTTCTTC. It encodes CASNDGHYNEQFF.

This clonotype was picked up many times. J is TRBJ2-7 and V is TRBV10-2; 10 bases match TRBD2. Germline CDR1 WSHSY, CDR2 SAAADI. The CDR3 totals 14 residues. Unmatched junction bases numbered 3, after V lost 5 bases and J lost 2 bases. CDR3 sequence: CASSTLAGTYEQYF. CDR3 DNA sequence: TGCGCCAGCAGTACACTAGCGGGGACCTACGAGCAGTACTTC.

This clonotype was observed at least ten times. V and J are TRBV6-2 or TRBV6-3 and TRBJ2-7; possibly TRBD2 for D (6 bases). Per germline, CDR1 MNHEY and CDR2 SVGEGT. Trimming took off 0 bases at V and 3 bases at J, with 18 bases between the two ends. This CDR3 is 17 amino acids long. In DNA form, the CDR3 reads TGTGCCAGCAGTTACTCGTTAGGAGGGGCTGAAAGCTACGAGCAGTACTTC. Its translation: CASSYSLGGAESYEQYF.

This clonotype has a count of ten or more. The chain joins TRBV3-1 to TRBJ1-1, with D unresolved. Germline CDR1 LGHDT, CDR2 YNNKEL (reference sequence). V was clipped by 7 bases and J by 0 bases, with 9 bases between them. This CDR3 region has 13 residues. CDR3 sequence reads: CASTNTLNTEAFF. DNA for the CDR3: TGTGCCAGCACCAACACCCTGAACACTGAAGCTTTCTTT.

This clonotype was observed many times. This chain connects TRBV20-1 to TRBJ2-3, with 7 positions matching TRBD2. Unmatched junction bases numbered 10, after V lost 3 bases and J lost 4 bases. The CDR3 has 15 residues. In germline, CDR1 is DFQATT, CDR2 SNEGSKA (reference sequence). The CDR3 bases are TGCAGTGCTAGTGGGAGGGCTGGGGGTGCAGATACGCAGTATTTT. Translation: CSASGRAGGADTQYF.

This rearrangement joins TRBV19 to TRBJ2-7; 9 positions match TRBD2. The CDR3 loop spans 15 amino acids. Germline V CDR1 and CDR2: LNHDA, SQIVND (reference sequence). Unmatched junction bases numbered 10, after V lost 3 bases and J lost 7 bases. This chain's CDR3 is CASSIRAGGPSEQYF. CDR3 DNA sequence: TGTGCCAGTAGTATTAGGGCGGGAGGGCCATCGGAGCAGTACTTC.

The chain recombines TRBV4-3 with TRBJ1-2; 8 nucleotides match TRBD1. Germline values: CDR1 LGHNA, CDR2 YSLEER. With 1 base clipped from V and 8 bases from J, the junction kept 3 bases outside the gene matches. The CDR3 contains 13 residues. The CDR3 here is CASSQVRTGGYTF. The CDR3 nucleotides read TGCGCCAGCAGCCAAGTTAGGACAGGGGGCTACACCTTC.

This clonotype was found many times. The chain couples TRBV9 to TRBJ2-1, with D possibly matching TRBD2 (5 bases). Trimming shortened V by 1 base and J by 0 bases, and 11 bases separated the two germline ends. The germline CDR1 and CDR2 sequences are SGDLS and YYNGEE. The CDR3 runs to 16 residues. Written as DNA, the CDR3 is TGTGCCAGCAGCGTAAACCGAGGGAGCTCCTACAATGAGCAGTTCTTC. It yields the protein CASSVNRGSSYNEQFF.

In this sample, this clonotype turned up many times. CDR3 amino acids: CSAKGQGTYEQYF. CDR3 coding DNA: TGCAGTGCTAAGGGACAGGGAACCTACGAGCAGTACTTC. The V gene is TRBV20-1, the J gene TRBJ2-7; 9 bases agree with TRBD1. This CDR3 spans 13 amino acids. Trimming took 4 bases from V and 2 from J; bases not matched to a gene: 3. Germline V gene lookup returns CDR1 DFQATT and CDR2 SNEGSKA (reference sequence).

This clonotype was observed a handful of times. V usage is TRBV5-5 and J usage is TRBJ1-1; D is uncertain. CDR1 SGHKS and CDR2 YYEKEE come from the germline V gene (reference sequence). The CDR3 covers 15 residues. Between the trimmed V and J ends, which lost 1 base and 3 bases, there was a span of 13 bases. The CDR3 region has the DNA TGTGCCAGCAGCTTGTCTCGAGGAGGCGACACTGAAGCTTTCTTT. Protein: CASSLSRGGDTEAFF. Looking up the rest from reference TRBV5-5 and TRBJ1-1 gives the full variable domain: DAGVTQSPTHLIKTRGQQVTLRCSPISGHKSVSWYQQVLGQGPQFIFQYYEKEERGRGNFPDRFSARQFPNYSSELNVNALLLGDSALYLCASSLSRGGDTEAFFGQGTRLTVV.

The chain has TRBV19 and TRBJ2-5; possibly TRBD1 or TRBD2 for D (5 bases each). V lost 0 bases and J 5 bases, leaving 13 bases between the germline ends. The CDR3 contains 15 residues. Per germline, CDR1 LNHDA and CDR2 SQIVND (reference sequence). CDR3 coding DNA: TGTGCCAGTAGTATAGATGGGGGTCCGGGGGAGACCCAGTACTTC. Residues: CASSIDGGPGETQYF.

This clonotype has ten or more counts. CDR3 residues: CASSDPSRTQAFF. The CDR3 bases are TGTGCCAGCAGTGATCCGTCCAGGACCCAAGCTTTCTTT. The chain recombines TRBV2 with TRBJ1-1, with D hard to call. This CDR3 region has 13 residues. Germline CDR1 and CDR2: SNHLY and FYNNEI. Trimming stripped 3 bases from V and 9 bases from J, with 14 bases between.

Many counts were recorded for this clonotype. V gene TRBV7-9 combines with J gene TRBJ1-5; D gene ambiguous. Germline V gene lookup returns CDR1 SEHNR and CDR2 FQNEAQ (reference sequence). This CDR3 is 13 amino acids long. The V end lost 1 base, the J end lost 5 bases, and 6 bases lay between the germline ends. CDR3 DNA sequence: TGTGCCAGCAGCTTAGGAATCGATCAGCCCCAGCATTTT. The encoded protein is CASSLGIDQPQHF.

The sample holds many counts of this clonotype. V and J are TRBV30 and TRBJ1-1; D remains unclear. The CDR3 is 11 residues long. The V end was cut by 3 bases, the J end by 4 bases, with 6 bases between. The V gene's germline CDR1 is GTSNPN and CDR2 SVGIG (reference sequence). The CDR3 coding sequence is TGTGCCTGGAGGGAGGCCACTGAAGCTTTCTTT. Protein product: CAWREATEAFF.